This entry features one T cell receptor (beta chain) sequence. Its antigen is undetermined. Trimming stripped 3 bases from V and 5 bases from J, with 8 bases between. The germline gives CDR1 SGHKS, CDR2 YYEKEE (reference sequence). This CDR3 is 12 amino acids long. The sequenced template was cDNA made from the entire isolated RNA. Some clones are missing from TCRdb's copy, which holds only in-frame ones; the method was immunoSEQ multiplex PCR. The data show some 190,000 clones, with 7% to 9% seen just once and roughly 0.5% held by the top ten. This sample was included in a study of beta chain features in type 1 diabetes. Study-wide results and limits: Researchers report that Type 1 diabetes patients had moderately but significantly shorter TCRB CDR3s across all four CD4+ subsets.

This chain joins TRBV5-5 and TRBJ1-1, with D possibly TRBD1 on 5 matching bases. The clonotype comes from a young man with type 1 diabetes. Sequencing used central memory CD4+ T cells from blood. The chain's CDR3 is CASSWGGTEAFF. CDR3 nucleotide sequence: TGTGCCAGCAGCTGGGGGGGGACTGAAGCTTTCTTT. Supplemented by reference TRBV5-5 and TRBJ1-1, the full variable domain reads DAGVTQSPTHLIKTRGQQVTLRCSPISGHKSVSWYQQVLGQGPQFIFQYYEKEERGRGNFPDRFSARQFPNYSSELNVNALLLGDSALYLCASSWGGTEAFFGQGTRLTVV.